The subject of this entry is one TCR beta chain. Original handling: Amplifying reference gene primers gave estimates of nucleated cell counts. Clones were sequenced by immunoSEQ multiplex PCR, and TCRdb holds only the in-frame ones, with some missing. V and J calls plus clone size are reproduced from that table; the DNA served to infer D and trimming. The table includes around 190,000 clones, around nine tenths detected once. This record belongs to a study of blood T cell repertoires in COVID-19. About the research overall: COVID-19 samples from acute and convalescent phases originated in the United States, Italy and Spain.

CDR1 is MDHEN and CDR2 is SYDVKM in the germline V gene. The junction had 3 bases not matched to a gene; V was cut back by 1 base and J by 4 bases. The CDR3 is made up of 16 amino acids. The genes are TRBV28 and TRBJ2-2; the match to TRBD1 covers 10 bases. Sequencing used peripheral blood. The sequence was collected from a man aged 30 to 45 with acute or convalescent COVID-19. CDR3 loop: CASSLLGTGVTGELFF. As DNA, the CDR3 is TGTGCCAGCAGTTTATTGGGGACAGGGGTCACCGGGGAGCTGTTTTTT.